What follows describes a single T cell receptor beta chain. Its antigen remains unidentified. Within one base of it there is no much larger clone, and no base qualities were kept. The germline ends are 22 bases apart after V is trimmed by 4 bases and J by 3 bases. The cysteine opens and the phenylalanine closes a CDR3 of 18 amino acids. Just CDR3 DNA is preserved here, 54 bases in frame from base 1. Based on the germline V gene, the CDR1 and CDR2 sequences are SGHRS and YFSETQ. This entry belongs to a study of blood T cell repertoires in COVID-19 (dated by TCRdb to 2018 to 2020). General notes on the study: Samples from collaborators originated in the United States, Italy and Spain and spanned both the acute and convalescent phases of COVID-19. The material from the prospective study consisted of cDNA or gDNA derived from T cells, B-cell-depleted T cells, or PBMCs. Samples came from the ongoing ImmuneRACE study (first 160 participants) plus 1,254 subjects from 6 global collaborators. The sample metadata nearly always contained a de-identified subject ID, COVID-19 status, age in years and sex. The repertoires were released in a freely available public database intended as a resource for research on the immune response to SARS-CoV-2. Where available, HLA class I and class II types were obtained from metadata supplied by the sample provider rather than from assay-based typing. The dataset comprised deeply sampled blood TCRbeta repertoires from subjects exposed to, actively infected with, or recovered from COVID-19. Study-wide conclusions, independent of this receptor: The amount of clinical and demographic metadata varied by source and participant and was provided uncurated.

TCRbeta CDR3 regions were amplified from genomic DNA using the immunoSEQ Assay, a bias-controlled multiplex PCR. For the original study's pipeline: The number of nucleated cells in each sample was estimated by amplification of reference gene primers within the assay. To quantify the absolute abundance of each unique TCRbeta CDR3 rearrangement, sequence reads were collapsed and filtered. For each sample, productive Simpson clonality was calculated as the square root of Simpson's diversity index over productive rearrangements. The source is immuneACCESS, and TCRdb retained only in-frame sequences with V and J called. Part of the clones is not carried over; for the studies checked, unresolved V genes explain less than half of this, and the remainder is unexplained. V and J calls and clone size are given by that table; D and trimming were obtained from the DNA. The sample includes 470,000 or so clones, with approximately 90% observed a single time. Together, the top ten hold approximately 4.3% of the sample.

Collaborating institutions collected whole blood in K2EDTA tubes following their own protocols. For TCRbeta analysis, collaborator samples were shipped as frozen whole blood, as isolated PBMCs, or as DNA extracted from either sample type. Specimen: peripheral blood. This chain joins TRBV5-1 to TRBJ2-2; matching of 6 bases hints at TRBD1 as the D gene. The sequence came from a woman under 40 with acute or convalescent COVID-19. CDR3 protein: CASSASNTGLADTGELFF. The sequenced DNA is TGCGCCAGCAGCGCGTCCAATACAGGGCTTGCGGACACCGGGGAGCTGTTTTTT. When the CDR3 is completed using the reference TRBV5-1 and TRBJ2-2 genes on either side, the full variable domain is KAGVTQTPRYLIKTRGQQVTLSCSPISGHRSVSWYQQTPGQGLQFLFEYFSETQRNKGNFPGRFSGRQFSNSRSEMNVSTLELGDSALYLCASSASNTGLADTGELFFGEGSRLTVL.